The rows below give T cell receptor beta chains drawn from one sample of a study of Graves' ophthalmopathy and Graves' hyperthyroidism. Using its own MiXCR run on the multiplex PCR reads, TCRdb lists one record per CDR3 protein. The table shows about 1.2 million distinct CDR3 sequences, with about two fifths occurring only once. Sequencing was carried out using peripheral blood or thyroid tissue (not recorded which). Receptors originate from an adult man with Graves' hyperthyroidism. The CDR3 runs from the conserved cysteine through the conserved F or W.

V,CDR3
TRBV7-3,CASSQNGNSVYEQYF
TRBV7-2,CASSLMGSANEQFF
TRBV29-1,CSVIVLTQYF
TRBV10-3,CAISASSGRAGEQYF
TRBV29-1,CSVEGSAGGENQHF
TRBV24-1,CATSGGYKGANVLTF
TRBV3-1,CASSQAFNTGELFF
TRBV15,CATSRAPQETQYF
TRBV7-4,CASNPGGMSNQPQHF
TRBV6-5,CASSEGPTKQYF
TRBV6-5,CASRARGPNSPLHF
TRBV10-3,CAIKELGGRQETQYF
TRBV5-1,CAGSLGQPSGNTIYF
TRBV7-9,CASSQGGLNEKLFF
TRBV7-2,CASSRTDEQYF
TRBV7-2,CASSYFETGPNTEAFF
TRBV2,CASTVGQGEETQYF
TRBV10-3,CAINEGSQETQYF
TRBV27,CASSGTVGSGANVLTF
TRBV9,CASSVGGMETQYF
TRBV7-9,CASSLKGDGYGYTF
TRBV20-1,CSASLRGTSNTGELFF
TRBV25-1,CASSDRAHGYTF
TRBV30,CAWSGGNTEAFF
TRBV10-3,CATTSGNTEAF
TRBV2,CASSKDGQETQYF
TRBV19,CASSEGTVGQPQHF
TRBV15,CATSTPVAQPQYF
TRBV6-6,CASSAGTSGDETQYF
TRBV6-1,CASRVKVDQETQYF